The clone carrying this T cell receptor beta chain has a handful of counts. The antigen remains undetermined. CDR3 length: 15 amino acids. Germline loops: CDR1 LNHDA, CDR2 SQIVND (reference sequence). The V end was cut by 6 bases, the J end by 4 bases, with 16 bases between. These data belong to a study of shared clonotypes between healthy human individuals. Caucasian adults residing in Nashville, Tennessee made up all the donors. Authors' data handling: ImmunoSEQ supplied junction-only sequences lacking quality scores, so filtering was different. Data came from immunoSEQ multiplex PCR; TCRdb stores just in-frame clones and leaves some out. The V and J calls and clone size were taken over from that table, and D and trimming were inferred from the DNA. The sample has about 2.4 million clones; 90% to 95% are singletons. Study observations and caveats: Exclusively blood specimens were collected; tissue repertoires likely differ. The sharing of 5% to 6.5% of naive CD4 clonotypes was seen across a handful of donors.

This TCR was recovered from a man aged 18 to 35 in good health. Some clones in this sample may be carry-over from other donors' samples. Sequencing was performed on naive CD4+ T cells from PBMCs. Subset given: CD45RA+ positively selected. The rearrangement links TRBV19 to TRBJ1-3; D is ambiguous. As DNA, the CDR3 is TGTGCCAGTAGCACGAAACTGGTTGTGGGAAACACCATATATTTT. Amino acids: CASSTKLVVGNTIYF.